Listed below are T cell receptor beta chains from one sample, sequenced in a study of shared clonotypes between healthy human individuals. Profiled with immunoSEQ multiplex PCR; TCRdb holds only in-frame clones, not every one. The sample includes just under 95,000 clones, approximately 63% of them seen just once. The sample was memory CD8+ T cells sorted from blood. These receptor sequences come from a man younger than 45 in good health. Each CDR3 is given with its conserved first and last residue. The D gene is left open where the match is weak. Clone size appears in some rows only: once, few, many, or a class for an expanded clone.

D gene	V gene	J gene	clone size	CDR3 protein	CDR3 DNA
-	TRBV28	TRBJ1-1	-	CASSTATVTVNTEAFF	TGTGCCAGCAGTACAGCCACCGTGACAGTGAACACTGAAGCTTTCTTT
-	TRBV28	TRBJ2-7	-	CASSFPIASYEQYF	TGTGCCAGCAGTTTTCCTATTGCTTCCTACGAGCAGTACTTC
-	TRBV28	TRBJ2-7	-	CASSPGTSYEQYF	TGTGCCAGCAGTCCTGGGACCTCCTACGAGCAGTACTTC
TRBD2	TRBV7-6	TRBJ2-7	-	CASSVRGSGSYEQYF	TGTGCCAGCAGCGTGCGGGGTAGCGGGAGTTACGAGCAGTACTTC
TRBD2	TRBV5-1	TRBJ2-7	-	CASSSGLAGHSSYEQYF	TGCGCCAGCAGCTCCGGACTAGCGGGACATAGCTCCTACGAGCAGTACTTC
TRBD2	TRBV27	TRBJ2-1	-	CASTGGAIYNEQFF	TGTGCCAGCACGGGAGGGGCAATTTACAATGAGCAGTTCTTC
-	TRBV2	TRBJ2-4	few	CASSEATGLLAKNIQYF	TGTGCCAGCAGTGAAGCAACAGGCCTCCTAGCCAAAAACATTCAGTACTTC
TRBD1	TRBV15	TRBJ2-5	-	CATSSPDRDQETQYF	TGTGCCACCAGCAGCCCAGACAGGGACCAAGAGACCCAGTACTTC
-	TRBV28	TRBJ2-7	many	CATGLHYEQYF	TGTGCCACCGGACTGCACTACGAGCAGTACTTC
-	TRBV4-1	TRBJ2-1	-	CASSQVSANEQFF	TGCGCCAGCAGCCAAGTATCGGCCAATGAGCAGTTCTTC
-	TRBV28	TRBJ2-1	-	CASGVAGSYNEQFF	TGTGCCAGTGGAGTCGCGGGATCCTACAATGAGCAGTTCTTC
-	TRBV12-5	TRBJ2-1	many	CASGSGFGAGNEQFF	TGTGCTAGTGGTTCCGGATTCGGGGCTGGGAATGAGCAGTTCTTC
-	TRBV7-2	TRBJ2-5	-	CASSLSLGETQYF	TGTGCCAGCAGCTTAAGCTTAGGAGAGACCCAGTACTTC
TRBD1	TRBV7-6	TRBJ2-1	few	CASSFGTGVIEQFF	TGTGCCAGCAGCTTCGGGACAGGGGTTATTGAGCAGTTCTTC
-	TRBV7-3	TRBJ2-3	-	CASSSTHTDTQYF	TGTGCCAGCAGCTCCACCCACACAGATACGCAGTATTTT
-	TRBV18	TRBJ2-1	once	CASSLSGSPYNEQFF	TGTGCCAGCTCACTTAGCGGTTCCCCCTACAATGAGCAGTTCTTC
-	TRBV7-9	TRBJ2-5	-	CASSLEAGGQETQYF	TGTGCCAGCAGCTTAGAGGCAGGGGGGCAAGAGACCCAGTACTTC
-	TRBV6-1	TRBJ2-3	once	CASSETGTLVFRDTQYF	TGTGCCAGCAGTGAAACCGGGACCCTAGTGTTTCGGGATACGCAGTATTTT